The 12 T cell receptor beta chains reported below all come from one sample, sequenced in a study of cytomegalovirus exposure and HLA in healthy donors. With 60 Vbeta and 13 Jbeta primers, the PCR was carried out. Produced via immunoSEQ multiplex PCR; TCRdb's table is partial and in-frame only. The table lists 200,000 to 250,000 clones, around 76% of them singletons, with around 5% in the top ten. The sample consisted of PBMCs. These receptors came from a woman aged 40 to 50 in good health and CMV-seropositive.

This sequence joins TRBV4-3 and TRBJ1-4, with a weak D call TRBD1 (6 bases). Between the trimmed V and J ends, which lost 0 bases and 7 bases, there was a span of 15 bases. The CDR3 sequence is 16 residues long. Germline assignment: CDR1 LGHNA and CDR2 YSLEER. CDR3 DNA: TGCGCCAGCAGCCAAGAAGTCCCTGGGGGCGTTGAAAAACTGTTTTTT. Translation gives CASSQEVPGGVEKLFF.

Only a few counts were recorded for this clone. For the CDR3, the DNA is TGTGCCAGCAGCCCAAGGCCGGAGTCATGGGAGCAGTTCTTC. Translation gives CASSPRPESWEQFF. The chain recombines TRBV6-5 with TRBJ2-1, with D unclear. Trimming removed 6 bases from V and 10 bases from J, with 19 bases in between. CDR1 and CDR2 (germline): MNHEY, SVGAGI. The CDR3 runs to 14 residues.

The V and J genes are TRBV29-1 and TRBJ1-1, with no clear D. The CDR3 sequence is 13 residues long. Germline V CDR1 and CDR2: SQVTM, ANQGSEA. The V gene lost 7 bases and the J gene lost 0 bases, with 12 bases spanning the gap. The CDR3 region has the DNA TGCAGCGCCTCACAGACCATGAACACTGAAGCTTTCTTT. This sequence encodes CSASQTMNTEAFF.

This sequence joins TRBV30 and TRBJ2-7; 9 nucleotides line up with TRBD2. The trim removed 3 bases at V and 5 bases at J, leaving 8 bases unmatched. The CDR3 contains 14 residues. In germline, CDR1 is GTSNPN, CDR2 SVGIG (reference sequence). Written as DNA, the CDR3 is TGTGCCTGGAGCGGAGGACTAGCGACGCACGAGCAGTACTTC. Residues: CAWSGGLATHEQYF. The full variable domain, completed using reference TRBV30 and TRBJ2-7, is SQTIHQWPATLVQPVGSPLSLECTVEGTSNPNLYWYRQAAGRGLQLLFYSVGIGQISSEVPQNLSASRPQDRQFILSSKKLLLSDSGFYLCAWSGGLATHEQYFGPGTRLTVT.

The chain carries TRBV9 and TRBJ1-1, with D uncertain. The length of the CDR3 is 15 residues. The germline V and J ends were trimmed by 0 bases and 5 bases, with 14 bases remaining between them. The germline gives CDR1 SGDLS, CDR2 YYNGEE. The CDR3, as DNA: TGTGCCAGCAGCGTAGGGGCGGGCCGTGGAACTGAAGCTTTCTTT. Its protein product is CASSVGAGRGTEAFF.

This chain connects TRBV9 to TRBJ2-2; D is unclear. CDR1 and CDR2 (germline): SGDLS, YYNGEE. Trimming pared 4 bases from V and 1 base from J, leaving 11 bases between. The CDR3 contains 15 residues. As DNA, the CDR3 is TGTGCCAGCAGCACCCACCCGGGGAACACCGGGGAGCTGTTTTTT. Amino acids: CASSTHPGNTGELFF.

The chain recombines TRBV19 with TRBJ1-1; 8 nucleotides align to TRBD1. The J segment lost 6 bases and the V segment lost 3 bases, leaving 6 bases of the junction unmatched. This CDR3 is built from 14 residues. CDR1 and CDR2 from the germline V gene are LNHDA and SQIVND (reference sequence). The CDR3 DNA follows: TGTGCCAGTAGTATGGACAGGGCAGAGTCTGAAGCTTTCTTT. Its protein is CASSMDRAESEAFF. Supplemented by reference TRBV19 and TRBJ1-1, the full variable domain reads DGGITQSPKYLFRKEGQNVTLSCEQNLNHDAMYWYRQDPGQGLRLIYYSQIVNDFQKGDIAEGYSVSREKKESFPLTVTSAQKNPTAFYLCASSMDRAESEAFFGQGTRLTVV.

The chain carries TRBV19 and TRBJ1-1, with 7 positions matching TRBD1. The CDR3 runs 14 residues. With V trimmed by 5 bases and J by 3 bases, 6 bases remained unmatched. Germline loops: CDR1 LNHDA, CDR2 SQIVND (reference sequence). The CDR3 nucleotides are TGTGCCAGTAGTTTTGGACAGGTTTACACTGAAGCTTTCTTT. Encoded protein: CASSFGQVYTEAFF.

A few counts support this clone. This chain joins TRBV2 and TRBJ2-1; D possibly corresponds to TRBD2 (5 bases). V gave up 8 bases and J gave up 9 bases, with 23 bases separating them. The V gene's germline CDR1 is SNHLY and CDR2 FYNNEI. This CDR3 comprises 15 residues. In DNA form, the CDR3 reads TGTGCCAGCCATAGAATCAGAGGGTGGAAGGGTGAGCAGTTCTTC. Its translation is CASHRIRGWKGEQFF.

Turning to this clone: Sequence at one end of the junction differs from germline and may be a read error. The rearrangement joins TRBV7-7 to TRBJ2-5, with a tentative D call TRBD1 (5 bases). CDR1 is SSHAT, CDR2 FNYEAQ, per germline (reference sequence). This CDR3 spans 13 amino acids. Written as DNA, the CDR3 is TGTGCTAGCAGCTCAGCTTACAGGGAGACCCAGTACTTC. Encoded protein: CASSSAYRETQYF.

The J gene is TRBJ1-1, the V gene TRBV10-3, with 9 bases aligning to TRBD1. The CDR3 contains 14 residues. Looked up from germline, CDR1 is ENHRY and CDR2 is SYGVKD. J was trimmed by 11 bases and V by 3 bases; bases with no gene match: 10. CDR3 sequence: CAISESGQGQGAFF. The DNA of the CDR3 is TGTGCCATCAGTGAATCGGGACAGGGCCAAGGGGCTTTCTTT.

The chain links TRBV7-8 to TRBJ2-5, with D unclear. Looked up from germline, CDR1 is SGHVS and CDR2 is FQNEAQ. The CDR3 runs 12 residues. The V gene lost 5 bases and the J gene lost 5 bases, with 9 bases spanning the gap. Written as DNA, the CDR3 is TGTGCCAGCAGCCTCTCGGTGGAGACCCAGTACTTC. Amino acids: CASSLSVETQYF. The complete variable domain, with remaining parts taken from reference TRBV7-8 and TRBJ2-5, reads GAGVSQSPRYKVAKRGQDVALRCDPISGHVSLFWYQQALGQGPEFLTYFQNEAQLDKSGLPSDRFFAERPEGSVSTLKIQRTQQEDSAVYLCASSLSVETQYFGPGTRLLVL.